This TCR beta chain was found in a study of shared clonotypes between healthy human individuals. Produced via immunoSEQ multiplex PCR; TCRdb's table is partial and in-frame only. Of 2,100,000 or so clones in the sample, 95% are singletons; the top ten hold over 0.1%. Germline CDR1 reads SEHNR; CDR2 reads FQNEAQ (reference sequence). The CDR3 runs to 16 residues. With 5 bases clipped from V and 5 bases from J, the junction kept 9 bases outside the gene matches. Sequencing was done on a sample of naive CD4+ T cells sorted from blood. Stated subset: CD45RA+ positively selected. The rearrangement uses TRBV7-9 and TRBJ2-2; 9 bases are a match to TRBD1. The clonotype was recovered from a young man in good health. The CDR3 DNA reads TGTGCCAGCAGCGCCGGGACAGGGCGTCCGACCGGGGAGCTGTTTTTT. Translating it yields CASSAGTGRPTGELFF. The full variable domain, in which reference TRBV7-9 and TRBJ2-2 provide the parts outside the CDR3, is DTGVSQNPRHKITKRGQNVTFRCDPISEHNRLYWYRQTLGQGPEFLTYFQNEAQLEKSRLLSDRFSAERPKGSFSTLEIQRTEQGDSAMYLCASSAGTGRPTGELFFGEGSRLTVL.